This is a list of T cell receptor beta chains from one sample in a study of CD8+ T cells in alopecia areata. The repertoire was sequenced with immunoSEQ multiplex PCR; TCRdb's copy has only in-frame clones and lacks some. This table holds about 130,000 clones, around three fifths found once. The source was CD4+ T cells sorted from blood, collected at week 0. The receptor source for this set is a human donor with alopecia areata. Both conserved end residues are trimmed from each CDR3. Not every row has a clone size; where given, it reads once, few, many or a size class.

V	size	J	CDR3
TRBV27	few	TRBJ2-4	ASSYRDGENIQY
TRBV18	NA	TRBJ1-2	ASSPGQENGYT
TRBV5-4	NA	TRBJ2-3	ASSPGQEGEY
TRBV7-7	NA	TRBJ2-6	ASSSQTGANVLT
TRBV25-1	NA	TRBJ2-2	ASSGRANTGELF
TRBV7-9	NA	TRBJ1-6	ASAGDRGRDSPLH
TRBV20-1	few	TRBJ2-7	SATSLDEQY
TRBV5-1	few	TRBJ1-4	ASSSDGEKLF
TRBV2	NA	TRBJ2-6	ASSEGLAAGANVLT
TRBV7-2	NA	TRBJ2-4	ASSSRPGKNIQY
TRBV10-3	once	TRBJ2-3	AINSGRGHTDTQY
TRBV5-1	NA	TRBJ2-7	ASSLDRGPYEQY
TRBV7-2	many	TRBJ1-2	ASSSLWGNYGYT
TRBV29-1	NA	TRBJ2-1	SVTGTGYNEQF
TRBV30	once	TRBJ2-7	AWSANSPGYEQY
TRBV7-2	NA	TRBJ1-5	ASSSSTGFNQPQH
TRBV6-5	NA	TRBJ1-6	ASSYTEGNSPLH
TRBV7-2	NA	TRBJ1-1	ASSSAGGTGATPL
TRBV5-6	NA	TRBJ1-5	ASSNGQGSGQPQH
TRBV2	NA	TRBJ1-4	ASIWGGQGNEKLF